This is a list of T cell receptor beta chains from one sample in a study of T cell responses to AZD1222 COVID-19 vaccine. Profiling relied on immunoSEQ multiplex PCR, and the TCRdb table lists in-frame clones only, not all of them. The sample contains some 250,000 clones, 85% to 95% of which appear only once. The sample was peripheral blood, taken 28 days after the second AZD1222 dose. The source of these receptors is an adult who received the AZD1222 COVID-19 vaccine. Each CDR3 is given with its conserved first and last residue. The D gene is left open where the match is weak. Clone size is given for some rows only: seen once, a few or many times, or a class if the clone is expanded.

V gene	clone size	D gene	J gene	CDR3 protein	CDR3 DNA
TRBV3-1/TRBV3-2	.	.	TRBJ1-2	CASSQDSASYGYTF	TGTGCCAGCAGCCAAGATTCGGCGAGCTATGGCTACACCTTC
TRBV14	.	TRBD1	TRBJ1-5	CASSEDLYGKGANQPQHF	TGTGCCAGCAGCGAAGATCTGTATGGGAAGGGGGCCAATCAGCCCCAGCATTTT
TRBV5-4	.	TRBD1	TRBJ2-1	CASSPRTGYNEQFF	TGTGCCAGCAGCCCCCGGACAGGGTACAATGAGCAGTTCTTC
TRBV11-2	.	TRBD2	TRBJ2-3	CASSLDGGAKDTQYF	TGTGCCAGCAGTCTTGACGGGGGGGCCAAAGATACGCAGTATTTT
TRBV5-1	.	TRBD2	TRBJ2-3	CASSRGGTTDTQYF	TGCGCCAGCAGCCGCGGGGGGACCACAGATACGCAGTATTTT
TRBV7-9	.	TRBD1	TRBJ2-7	CASSLGQGGPYEQYF	TGTGCCAGCAGCTTAGGACAGGGGGGACCCTACGAGCAGTACTTC
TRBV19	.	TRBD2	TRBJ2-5	CASSKAGGGTQYF	TGTGCCAGTAGCAAAGCGGGAGGAGGGACCCAGTACTTC
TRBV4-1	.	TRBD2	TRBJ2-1	CASRLGPGLARNEQFF	TGCGCCAGCAGACTAGGGCCGGGACTAGCGAGGAATGAGCAGTTCTTC
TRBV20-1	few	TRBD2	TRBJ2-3	CSASTWAGGNTDTQYF	TGCAGTGCTAGTACATGGGCGGGAGGAAACACAGATACGCAGTATTTT
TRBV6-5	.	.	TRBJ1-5	CASSYQGPQHF	TGTGCCAGCAGTTATCAGGGACCCCAGCATTTT
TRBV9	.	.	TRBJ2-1	CASSVDPGRHYNEQFF	TGTGCCAGCAGCGTAGACCCGGGGCGCCACTACAATGAGCAGTTCTTC
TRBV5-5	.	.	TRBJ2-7	CASSPGRWADEQYF	TGTGCCAGCAGTCCAGGGAGGTGGGCCGACGAGCAGTACTTC
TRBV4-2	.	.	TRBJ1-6	CASSQDTAGVYSPLHF	TGTGCCAGCAGCCAAGACACGGCAGGGGTGTATTCACCCCTCCACTTT
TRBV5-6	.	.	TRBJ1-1	CASSLGQPTEAFF	TGTGCCAGCAGCTTGGGACAGCCCACTGAAGCTTTCTTT
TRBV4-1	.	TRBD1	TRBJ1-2	CASSPSRDSYGYTF	TGCGCCAGCAGCCCTTCCCGGGACAGCTATGGCTACACCTTC
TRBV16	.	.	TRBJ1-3	CASSQSGQPSGNTIYF	TGTGCCAGCAGCCAATCGGGCCAGCCCTCTGGAAACACCATATATTTT
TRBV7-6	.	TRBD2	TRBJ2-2	CASSSLGTSGRLNTGELFF	TGTGCCAGCAGCTCCCTGGGGACTAGCGGGAGGCTCAACACCGGGGAGCTGTTTTTT
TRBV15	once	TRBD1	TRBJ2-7	CATSPRTGGYEQYF	TGTGCCACCAGCCCCCGGACAGGGGGCTACGAGCAGTACTTC
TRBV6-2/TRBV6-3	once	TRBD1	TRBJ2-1	CASSFQGAAPNEQFF	TGTGCCAGCAGCTTCCAGGGGGCGGCTCCCAATGAGCAGTTCTTC
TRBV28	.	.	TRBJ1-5	CASSLYPGQPQHF	TGTGCCAGCAGTTTATACCCGGGTCAGCCCCAGCATTTT
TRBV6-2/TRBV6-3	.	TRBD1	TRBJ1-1	CASSYDKEQGFTEAFF	TGTGCCAGCAGTTACGACAAAGAACAGGGGTTCACTGAAGCTTTCTTT
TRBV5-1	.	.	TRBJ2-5	CASSLVPETQYF	TGCGCCAGCAGTTTAGTACCGGAGACCCAGTACTTC
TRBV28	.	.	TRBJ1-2	CASSSGTESYGYTF	TGTGCCAGCAGTTCCGGGACGGAAAGCTATGGCTACACCTTC
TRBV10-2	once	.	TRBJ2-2	CASSSRDNTNTGELFF	TGCGCCAGCAGCTCCCGGGACAACACGAACACCGGGGAGCTGTTTTTT
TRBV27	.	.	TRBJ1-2	CASSSYRGLNYGYTF	TGTGCCAGCAGTTCGTACCGGGGCCTAAACTATGGCTACACCTTC
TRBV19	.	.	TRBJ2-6	CASSPRPTGANVLTF	TGTGCCAGTAGTCCCCGGCCGACTGGGGCCAACGTCCTGACTTTC
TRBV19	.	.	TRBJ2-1	CASARGQGNEQFF	TGTGCCAGCGCCCGGGGGCAGGGCAATGAGCAGTTCTTC
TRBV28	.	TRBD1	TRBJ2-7	CASSTGDRVRPYEQYF	TGTGCCAGCAGTACGGGGGACAGGGTGAGACCCTACGAGCAGTACTTC
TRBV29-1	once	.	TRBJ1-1	CSVDGFRGGYTEAFF	TGCAGCGTTGATGGGTTCCGGGGAGGGTATACTGAAGCTTTCTTT
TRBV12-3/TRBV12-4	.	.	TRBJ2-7	CASSLLYEQYF	TGTGCCAGCAGTTTACTCTACGAGCAGTACTTC
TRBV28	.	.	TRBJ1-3	CASRVRGNTIYF	TGTGCCAGCAGAGTACGCGGAAACACCATATATTTT
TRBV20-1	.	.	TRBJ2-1	CSASDYNEQFF	TGCAGTGCTAGTGACTACAATGAGCAGTTCTTC